In its sample, the clone carrying this TCR beta chain was seen many times. The target antigen is unknown. This specimen belongs to a study of Graves' ophthalmopathy and Graves' hyperthyroidism. Study-wide context: Peripheral blood was obtained at first diagnosis, ahead of any treatment. The study's findings and limits: Appearing in blood as well were most expanded thyroid clonotypes above 0.001 frequency.

Patients were left out if they had other autoimmune diseases, uncontrolled infections, pregnancy or lactation. Transcripts of RNA were the source for amplifying TCR beta CDR3 regions. Scientists carried out first-round RT-PCR using HTBI primers and then a second-round multiplex PCR. TCRdb ran MiXCR on the multiplex PCR reads and lists one entry per CDR3 protein. The sample shows more than 300,000 distinct CDR3 sequences, 15% of them seen only once. Source material: peripheral blood. The TCR was taken from a woman younger than 30 with stable Graves' hyperthyroidism.

The CDR3 is CASTFLAGDNYEQYF. Here the CDR3 DNA reads TGTGCCAGCACTTTTCTAGCGGGGGATAACTACGAGCAGTACTTC. The rearrangement joins TRBV6-2 or TRBV6-3 to TRBJ2-7, with 10 bases identical to TRBD2. This CDR3 comprises 15 residues. V gave up 7 bases and J gave up 3 bases; unmatched junction bases: 9. CDR1 MNHEY and CDR2 SVGEGT come from the germline V gene.